The clone carrying this TCR beta chain was seen only a few times. The data are from a study of T-cell reconstitution after alpha-beta-depleted transplantation in children. CDR1 is MNHNS, CDR2 SASEGT, per germline. V shed 4 bases and J 6 bases; nucleotides not matched to a gene: 11. The CDR3 is 17 residues long. Preparation of the TCRbeta library used unique molecular identifiers. TCRdb recomputed calls from the PCR reads with MiXCR, one row per CDR3 protein. This sample has about 130,000 distinct CDR3 sequences; roughly 9% occur once, and the top ten carry less than 25%. The input for sequencing was PBMCs, mostly from graft donor cells, taken 180 days after TCRalphabeta/CD19-depleted stem cell transplant. The sequence was collected from a girl under two years old who had a stem cell transplant for combined immunodeficiency, so the T cells may come from the graft donor. V is TRBV6-1 and J is TRBJ2-2; 10 bases fit TRBD1. CDR3 loop: CASSGHRDRGYAGELFF. Here the CDR3 DNA reads TGTGCCAGCAGTGGCCACCGGGACAGGGGTTACGCCGGGGAGCTGTTTTTT.